The 18 T cell receptor beta chains below all came from one sample that was sequenced in a study of molecular identifiers for immune sequencing clone quantification. TCRdb passed the PCR reads through MiXCR, listing each CDR3 protein once. There are about half a million distinct CDR3 sequences in the sample; about 22% occur only once, and around 0.84% lies in the top ten. The sample taken for sequencing was naive CD8+ T cells from blood, with Jurkat cell RNA spiked in. As for subset: FACS-sorted CD8+CD4-CCR7+CD45RA+ naive T cells. These receptors all stem from a human donor in good health. Some libraries in this study had Jurkat cell RNA spiked in.

The table lists this clonotype with many counts. The chain combines TRBV2 with TRBJ1-5; TRBD1 might be the D (6 bases). Germline-derived CDR1 and CDR2 are SNHLY and FYNNEI. Trimming stripped 1 base from V and 3 bases from J, with 10 bases between. The CDR3 extends over 15 amino acids. Written as DNA, the CDR3 is TGTGCCAGCAGTGAAGGAGGACAGAACAATCAGCCCCAGCATTTT. It yields the protein CASSEGGQNNQPQHF.

The genes are TRBV27 and TRBJ2-7; 9 nucleotides agree with TRBD1. The CDR3 covers 14 residues. The V gene's germline CDR1 is MNHEY and CDR2 SMNVEV (reference sequence). J gave up 6 bases and V 6 bases, and 9 bases lay outside the gene matches. CDR3: CASRPTGGLTEQYF. The DNA for the CDR3 is TGTGCCAGCAGGCCTACAGGGGGCTTAACCGAGCAGTACTTC.

In its sample, this clonotype was seen many times. This rearrangement joins TRBV4-3 to TRBJ2-7; 7 bases align to TRBD1. In germline, CDR1 is LGHNA, CDR2 YSLEER. V shed 0 bases, J shed 2 bases, and the junction held 4 bases outside the gene matches. CDR3 length equals 15 residues. CDR3 DNA: TGCGCCAGCAGCCAAGATCACAGGGGCCCCTACGAGCAGTACTTC. Translated, it gives CASSQDHRGPYEQYF.

In the case of this clonotype: A single base separates this from a much larger clone, so it may be a read error. The chain is built from TRBV27 and TRBJ2-5, with D maybe TRBD1 (6 bases). The germline gives CDR1 MNHEY, CDR2 SMNVEV (reference sequence). The V end lost 5 bases, the J end lost 2 bases, and 12 bases lay between the germline ends. This CDR3 contains 14 residues. Written as DNA, the CDR3 is TGTGCCAGCAGTCCCTACAGGGCACAAGAGACCCAGTACTTC. Translating it yields CASSPYRAQETQYF.

This clonotype was recorded at least ten times. V usage is TRBV29-1 and J usage is TRBJ2-7; D call uncertain. Trimming took 0 bases from V and 2 from J, leaving 17 bases between them. The germline gives CDR1 SQVTM, CDR2 ANQGSEA. The CDR3 contains 16 residues. CDR3 loop: CSVEELGIGMTYEQYF. CDR3 DNA sequence: TGCAGCGTTGAAGAGCTAGGGATTGGAATGACCTACGAGCAGTACTTC.

Note on this clonotype: A read error may account for a junction end that differs from germline. The J gene is TRBJ2-7, the V gene TRBV10-3; possible D gene TRBD2, 6 bases. This CDR3 contains 14 residues. Germline CDR1 ENHRY, CDR2 SYGVKD. The CDR3 DNA sequence: TGTGCCATCAGTGAGTCCACTAGCTCCTACGGGCAGTACTTC. Its protein is CAISESTSSYGQYF.

This clonotype was detected a few times. The chain has TRBV7-3 and TRBJ2-3, with D perhaps TRBD2 (6 bases). The germline V gene encodes CDR1 SGHTA and CDR2 FQGTGA. The CDR3 is made up of 14 amino acids. V lost 5 bases and J 4 bases, leaving 13 bases between the germline ends. The CDR3 DNA is TGTGCCAGCAGCCGACTAGGAGGGGCAGATACGCAGTATTTT. As protein: CASSRLGGADTQYF.

This clonotype appeared a few times. The CDR3 protein is CSARDRGQGVVNSPLHF. The CDR3 bases are TGCAGTGCTAGAGATCGAGGACAGGGGGTTGTTAATTCACCCCTCCACTTT. The V and J genes are TRBV20-1 and TRBJ1-6; TRBD1 agrees at 10 bases. The trim removed 0 bases at V and 6 bases at J, leaving 8 bases unmatched. The CDR3 contains 17 residues. CDR1 and CDR2 (germline): DFQATT, SNEGSKA (reference sequence).

As concerns this clonotype: Lacking the conserved final phenylalanine or tryptophan, this CDR3 likely reflects a read error. The chain is built from TRBV20-1 and TRBJ1-4; 8 positions match TRBD1. The V and J ends lost 4 bases and 10 bases, in that order; junction bases with no gene match: 11. The germline V gene has CDR1 DFQATT and CDR2 SNEGSKA (reference sequence). The CDR3 runs to 14 residues. CDR3: CSAKDRAKPGKLFL. The CDR3 DNA reads TGCAGTGCTAAGGACAGGGCAAAACCAGGAAAACTGTTTTTG.

Turning to this clonotype: A much larger clonotype is one base distant, so this may be a read error. The CDR3 protein is CATITSRRSTDTQYF. CDR3 bases: TGTGCTACGATAACTAGCAGGAGGTCCACAGATACGCAGTATTTT. This sequence joins TRBV2 and TRBJ2-3; TRBD2 might be the D (6 bases). Germline V gives CDR1 SNHLY, CDR2 FYNNEI. This CDR3 has 15 residues.

This clonotype was detected a few times. This chain joins TRBV27 and TRBJ1-1; 9 nucleotides align to TRBD1. This CDR3 spans 17 amino acids. CDR1 is MNHEY and CDR2 is SMNVEV in the germline V gene (reference sequence). Trimming took 4 bases from V and 0 from J; bases not matched to a gene: 9. The CDR3 region has the DNA TGTGCCAGCAGTTCACACGGGACAGGGAGTATGAACACTGAAGCTTTCTTT. This codes for CASSSHGTGSMNTEAFF.

This clonotype came up many times. V gene TRBV5-1 combines with J gene TRBJ2-3; 9 bases are a match to TRBD2. After removal of 2 bases from V and 2 bases from J, the junction contained 9 bases not matched to a gene. The CDR3 is 17 amino acids. Per germline, CDR1 SGHRS and CDR2 YFSETQ. The CDR3 region is CASSLPVAGEYTDTQYF. The CDR3, as DNA: TGCGCCAGCAGCTTACCCGTAGCGGGGGAGTACACAGATACGCAGTATTTT.

The V gene is TRBV18, the J gene TRBJ1-1; TRBD1 matches 7 bases. The CDR3 is 17 residues long. Germline V CDR1 and CDR2: KGHSH, LQKENI. With V trimmed by 3 bases and J by 3 bases, 13 bases remained unmatched. For the CDR3, the DNA is TGTGCCAGCTCACCCGAGCCGACAGGGATTATGTACACTGAAGCTTTCTTT. This encodes CASSPEPTGIMYTEAFF.

This clonotype was found a few times. This rearrangement joins TRBV29-1 to TRBJ2-7, with 13 positions matching TRBD2. The CDR3 length is 15 residues. The V segment lost 5 bases and the J segment 3 bases; nucleotides outside the gene matches: 7. The germline V gene has CDR1 SQVTM and CDR2 ANQGSEA. CDR3 loop: CSVLRGLAGFYEQYF. For the CDR3, the DNA is TGCAGCGTTCTACGGGGACTAGCGGGATTCTACGAGCAGTACTTC.

The chain recombines TRBV19 with TRBJ1-1; D remains unclear. The CDR3 runs 14 residues. The germline V gene has CDR1 LNHDA and CDR2 SQIVND (reference sequence). V dropped 7 bases and J dropped 6 bases, with 18 bases sitting between them. The CDR3 loop is CASNAGLVGAEAFF. Here the CDR3 DNA reads TGTGCCAGTAATGCCGGTCTGGTCGGGGCTGAAGCTTTCTTT. Variable domain in full (rest from reference TRBV19 and TRBJ1-1): DGGITQSPKYLFRKEGQNVTLSCEQNLNHDAMYWYRQDPGQGLRLIYYSQIVNDFQKGDIAEGYSVSREKKESFPLTVTSAQKNPTAFYLCASNAGLVGAEAFFGQGTRLTVV.

The V and J genes are TRBV19 and TRBJ2-7; tentatively, D is TRBD1 (5 bases). V lost 3 bases, J lost 0 bases, and 12 bases lay in between. From germline, CDR1 is LNHDA and CDR2 SQIVND (reference sequence). This CDR3 spans 15 amino acids. CDR3 amino acids: CASSISQGHSYEQYF. The DNA of the CDR3 is TGTGCCAGTAGTATCTCTCAGGGCCACTCCTACGAGCAGTACTTC.

The CDR3 loop is CASSPYPNTGELFF. The CDR3 DNA follows: TGTGCCAGCAGTCCGTATCCGAACACCGGGGAGCTGTTTTTT. The chain uses TRBV12-3 or TRBV12-4 and TRBJ2-2, with D uncertain. The CDR3 spans 14 residues. V was cut by 5 bases and J by 0 bases, with 7 bases left in between.

In the case of this clonotype: One base away lies a much larger clone, so this may be a sequencing read error. The chain is built from TRBV13 and TRBJ2-7; D unclear. This CDR3 region has 15 residues. Germline CDR1 is PRHDT and CDR2 is FYEKMQ (reference sequence). The CDR3 here is CASSHREDPPYEQCF. The CDR3 DNA follows: TGTGCCAGCAGCCATAGAGAAGACCCTCCCTACGAGCAGTGCTTC.